This passage covers 4 T cell receptor beta chains from one sample sequenced in a study of beta chain features in type 1 diabetes. Expressed TCRB transcripts got sequenced, as all isolated RNA was reverse transcribed. The data were produced by immunoSEQ multiplex PCR, yet TCRdb's version contains in-frame clones alone and is incomplete. Among 200,000 to 250,000 clones listed, approximately 10% were seen once. The sequenced sample consisted of central memory CD4+ T cells from blood. These receptor sequences come from a man younger than 35 in good health.

The rearrangement links TRBV5-4 to TRBJ2-5; no reliable D call. The germline V and J ends were trimmed by 0 bases and 3 bases, with 9 bases remaining between them. The V gene's germline CDR1 is SGHNT and CDR2 YYREEE (reference sequence). This CDR3 is built from 14 residues. In DNA form, the CDR3 reads TGTGCCAGCAGCTTGGCCGCCAGTAAAGAGACCCAGTACTTC. Translating it yields CASSLAASKETQYF.

This clone was seen many times. The CDR3 DNA is TGCAGCGTTGAAGTTAGCGGGAGACGAGCCGAGCAGTACTTC. Its protein product is CSVEVSGRRAEQYF. The chain carries TRBV29-1 and TRBJ2-7; 9 nucleotides agree with TRBD2. J was trimmed by 6 bases and V by 1 base; bases with no gene match: 7. Germline lookup yields CDR1 SQVTM and CDR2 ANQGSEA. This CDR3 has 14 residues.

This clone was found a few times. V and J are TRBV7-9 and TRBJ2-1, with D possibly being TRBD1 (6 bases). V was pared by 5 bases and J by 2 bases, with 13 bases between. The CDR3 is made up of 15 amino acids. Germline V gene lookup returns CDR1 SEHNR and CDR2 FQNEAQ (reference sequence). The CDR3 protein is CASSLHWDTYNEQFF. The CDR3 DNA follows: TGTGCCAGCAGCCTACACTGGGACACCTACAATGAGCAGTTCTTC.

Only a few counts were recorded for this clone. V gene TRBV25-1 combines with J gene TRBJ2-5; 7 bases match TRBD2. The germline CDR1 and CDR2 sequences are MGHDK and SYGVNS. This CDR3 is 15 amino acids long. The junction had 6 bases not matched to a gene; V was cut back by 0 bases and J by 5 bases. CDR3 DNA: TGTGCCAGCAGTGAATACGCGGGAGTGAGGGAGACCCAGTACTTC. It encodes CASSEYAGVRETQYF.